This T cell receptor (beta chain) stems from a study of blood T cell repertoires in COVID-19. Across the study: Sample material is recorded as cDNA or gDNA derived from T cells, B-cell-depleted T cells, or PBMCs.

TCRdb keeps only in-frame clones here, not all; method: immunoSEQ multiplex PCR. The data show approximately 250,000 clones, 85% seen once. This clone was counted a few times. Patients at the Seattle site were enrolled during active infection and followed longitudinally. The V end was cut by 4 bases, the J end by 0 bases, with 9 bases between. The CDR3 contains 14 residues. Per the germline V gene, CDR1 is LNHDA and CDR2 is SQIVND (reference sequence). This receptor was taken from a middle-aged man with COVID-19, enrolled during active disease. Input material: peripheral blood. The chain uses TRBV19 and TRBJ1-2; D uncertain. Here the CDR3 reads CASSTSGTNYGYTF. Written as DNA, the CDR3 is TGTGCCAGTAGTACCTCCGGGACTAACTATGGCTACACCTTC.